Sequencing of this T cell receptor beta chain was carried out in a study of patients and donors after allogeneic stem cell transplantation. TCRdb recomputed calls from the RT-PCR reads with MiXCR, one row per CDR3 protein. Of over 150,000 distinct CDR3 sequences listed, 41% are singletons. Per germline, CDR1 MNHEY and CDR2 SMNVEV (reference sequence). The CDR3 extends over 16 amino acids. V was cut by 6 bases and J by 4 bases, with 18 bases left in between. The sample consisted of blood, either unsorted or a sorted T cell fraction (not recorded which). The receptor was isolated from a human donor who was either an allogeneic HSCT recipient or a stem cell or donor lymphocyte infusion donor (not recorded which). It is not recorded whose cells these are; they may come from a transplant donor. V and J are TRBV27 and TRBJ2-2; weak D call: TRBD2 (6 bases). The DNA of the CDR3 is TGTGCCAGCAGATCGGGACTCCCTAGAGGCACCGGGGAGCTGTTTTTT. As protein: CASRSGLPRGTGELFF.